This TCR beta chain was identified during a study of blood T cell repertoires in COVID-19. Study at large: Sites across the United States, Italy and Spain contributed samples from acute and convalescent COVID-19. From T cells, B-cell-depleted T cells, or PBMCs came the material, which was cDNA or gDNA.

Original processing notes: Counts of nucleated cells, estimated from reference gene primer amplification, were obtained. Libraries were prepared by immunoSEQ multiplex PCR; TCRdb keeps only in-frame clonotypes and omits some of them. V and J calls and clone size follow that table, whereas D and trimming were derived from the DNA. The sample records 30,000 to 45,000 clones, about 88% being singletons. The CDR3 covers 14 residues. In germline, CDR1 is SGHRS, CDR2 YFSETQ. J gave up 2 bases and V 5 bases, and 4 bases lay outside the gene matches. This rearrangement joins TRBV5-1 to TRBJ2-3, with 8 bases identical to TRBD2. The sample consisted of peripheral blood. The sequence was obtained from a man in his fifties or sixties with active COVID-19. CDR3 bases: TGCGCCAGCAGGATTAGCGGGACCACAGATACGCAGTATTTT. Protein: CASRISGTTDTQYF.